This TCR beta chain comes out of a study of yellow fever vaccine responses in identical twins. TCRdb used MiXCR to reprocess the RT-PCR reads, holding one entry per CDR3 protein. The table lists around 18,000 distinct CDR3 sequences, 80% to 85% of them singletons. Germline CDR1 is ENHRY and CDR2 is SYGVKD. CDR3 length equals 13 residues. Trimming shortened V by 0 bases and J by 8 bases, and 10 bases separated the two germline ends. Study-wide findings and caveats: Twins showed a vaccine T cell response that reportedly seemed partly convergent, partly personalized.

On this clonotype itself: Its antigen is as yet unknown.

This TCR was recovered from a woman under 30 who received the yellow fever vaccine. V gene TRBV10-3 combines with J gene TRBJ1-1; D not certain. The source was T cells from blood (PBMCs), unsorted or a sorted subset (not recorded which), collected before or after yellow fever vaccination (not recorded which). CDR3 nucleotide sequence: TGTGCCATCAGTGAGTCAGGCAGGTCAGAAGCTTTCTTT. This sequence encodes CAISESGRSEAFF.